These 14 T cell receptor beta chains share one sample of origin, sequenced in a study of OX40 agonist ivuxolimab in advanced cancers. TCRdb's table, derived via immunoSEQ multiplex PCR, lists solely in-frame clones and lacks some. The profile shows 65,000 to 95,000 clones, roughly 94% of them singletons. The sequencing used CD4+ or CD8+ T cells sorted from blood, collected in a trial of the OX40 agonist ivuxolimab. These receptors originate from an adult with an advanced solid tumor such as melanoma, head and neck, liver or kidney cancer.

The V gene is TRBV28, the J gene TRBJ2-1; D is possibly TRBD2 (5 bases). The ends were cut back, 7 bases at V and 7 bases at J, with 23 bases in the middle. CDR3 length: 16 residues. Germline V gene sequence: CDR1 MDHEN, CDR2 SYDVKM. CDR3 region: CASTLASTTMGNEQFF. In nucleotides, the CDR3 is TGTGCCAGCACCCTAGCCTCGACTACCATGGGGAATGAGCAGTTCTTC.

The chain couples TRBV9 to TRBJ2-7, with TRBD1 matching over 8 bases. V gave up 0 bases and J gave up 4 bases; unmatched junction bases: 6. CDR3 length: 15 residues. Germline V CDR1 and CDR2: SGDLS, YYNGEE. The chain's CDR3 is CASSVGAGGEYEQYF. The CDR3 bases are TGTGCCAGCAGCGTAGGGGCAGGGGGCGAGTACGAGCAGTACTTC.

J is TRBJ2-4 and V is TRBV6-1; D unresolved. The CDR3 contains 14 residues. The V and J ends lost 7 bases and 10 bases respectively, with 20 bases between them. CDR1 MNHNS and CDR2 SASEGT come from the germline V gene. The CDR3 protein is CASIPDGNPRIQYF. DNA for the CDR3: TGTGCCAGCATCCCTGACGGAAACCCACGTATTCAGTACTTC.

This chain uses TRBV6-6 with TRBJ2-2; no definite D call. The CDR3 runs 11 residues. The V gene lost 5 bases and the J gene lost 5 bases, with 3 bases spanning the gap. Germline V gene lookup returns CDR1 MNHNY and CDR2 SVGAGI (reference sequence). The CDR3 DNA is TGTGCCAGCAGTGGGACCGGGGAGCTGTTTTTT. Translated: CASSGTGELFF.

This clone occurred once. The V gene is TRBV27, the J gene TRBJ2-1; the D gene is possibly TRBD1 (5 bases). CDR3 length: 13 residues. Germline V gene data show CDR1 as MNHEY and CDR2 as SMNVEV (reference sequence). V was cut by 2 bases and J by 4 bases, with 6 bases left in between. DNA for the CDR3: TGTGCCAGCAGTTTAGGGGCGTACAATGAGCAGTTCTTC. Its protein is CASSLGAYNEQFF.

The CDR3 protein is CASSISGEVTGELFF. Here the CDR3 DNA reads TGTGCCAGTAGTATAAGTGGAGAGGTCACCGGGGAGCTGTTTTTT. The gene calls are TRBV19 and TRBJ2-2; no firm D call. The V and J ends lost 2 bases and 4 bases respectively, with 11 bases between them. CDR1 and CDR2 from the germline V gene are LNHDA and SQIVND (reference sequence). The CDR3 is 15 residues long.

The V gene is TRBV21-1, the J gene TRBJ1-5; TRBD1, the table's D call, lacks a check against the DNA. TRBV21-1 is termed a pseudogene. The CDR3 contains 15 residues. The CDR3 reads CASESGTEHNQPQHF. CDR3 DNA sequence: TGTGCCAGTGAGTCCGGGACAGAGCACAATCAGCCCCAGCATTTT.

This chain links TRBV4-2 with TRBJ2-3, with D perhaps TRBD1 or TRBD2 (5 bases each). Trimming shortened V by 5 bases and J by 2 bases, and 14 bases separated the two germline ends. CDR1 LGHNA and CDR2 YNFKEQ come from the germline V gene. CDR3 size: 15 residues. CDR3 sequence (DNA): TGTGCCAGCAGCTTGGGGGTTGCGTCCACAGATACGCAGTATTTT. Translation gives CASSLGVASTDTQYF.

The chain is built from TRBV5-4 and TRBJ1-1; D gene ambiguous. Germline V CDR1 and CDR2: SGHNT, YYREEE (reference sequence). V was clipped by 0 bases and J by 2 bases, with 5 bases between them. The CDR3 runs 13 residues. CDR3 residues: CASSLVTNTEAFF. The CDR3 bases are TGTGCCAGCAGCTTGGTGACTAACACTGAAGCTTTCTTT. The full variable domain, its missing parts supplied by reference TRBV5-4 and TRBJ1-1, is ETGVTQSPTHLIKTRGQQVTLRCSSQSGHNTVSWYQQALGQGPQFIFQYYREEENGRGNFPPRFSGLQFPNYSSELNVNALELDDSALYLCASSLVTNTEAFFGQGTRLTVV.

The V call is TRBV7-8, the J call TRBJ2-5; D is undetermined. V was shortened by 4 bases and J by 1 base, with 4 bases between the two germline ends. CDR1 and CDR2 from the germline V gene are SGHVS and FQNEAQ. The CDR3 length is 12 residues. Written as DNA, the CDR3 is TGTGCCAGCAGCTCCCCCCAAGAGACCCAGTACTTC. It codes for CASSSPQETQYF. Full variable domain (rest looked up from reference TRBV7-8 and TRBJ2-5): GAGVSQSPRYKVAKRGQDVALRCDPISGHVSLFWYQQALGQGPEFLTYFQNEAQLDKSGLPSDRFFAERPEGSVSTLKIQRTQQEDSAVYLCASSSPQETQYFGPGTRLLVL.

V is TRBV15 and J is TRBJ1-1; D perhaps matches TRBD1 (5 bases). V lost 5 bases and J 3 bases, leaving 13 bases between the germline ends. The CDR3 runs to 14 residues. Looked up from germline, CDR1 is LNHNV and CDR2 is YYDKDF (reference sequence). The CDR3 region is CATSGGLQYTEAFF. The CDR3 DNA is TGTGCCACCAGCGGGGGGTTGCAATACACTGAAGCTTTCTTT.

The CDR3 region has the DNA TGTGCCAGTACCGGCCTACACAATGAGCAGTTCTTC. Translating gives CASTGLHNEQFF. The chain employs TRBV19 and TRBJ2-1; D is unresolved. Germline V lookup: CDR1 LNHDA, CDR2 SQIVND (reference sequence). The CDR3 has 12 amino acids. Trimming removed 7 bases from V and 5 bases from J, with 9 bases in between.

The gene calls are TRBV5-5 and TRBJ1-5; TRBD1 matches 8 bases. This CDR3 is built from 15 residues. Germline CDR1 reads SGHKS; CDR2 reads YYEKEE (reference sequence). V shed 0 bases and J 3 bases; nucleotides not matched to a gene: 2. CDR3: CASSLVTGDNQPQHF. The DNA of the CDR3 is TGTGCCAGCAGCTTGGTGACAGGGGACAATCAGCCCCAGCATTTT.

CDR3 DNA: TGTGCCAGCAGCTTCAACAGGGGGCCGCAGAATGAGCAGTTCTTC. The encoded protein is CASSFNRGPQNEQFF. The gene calls are TRBV5-6 and TRBJ2-1, with 9 bases aligning to TRBD1. Germline V gene sequence: CDR1 SGHDT, CDR2 YYEEEE. This CDR3 spans 15 amino acids. V shed 2 bases and J 7 bases; nucleotides not matched to a gene: 7.